This is a list of T cell receptor beta chains from one sample in a study of shared clonotypes between healthy human individuals. Only in-frame clones appear in the TCRdb table, and some are missing; sequencing was by immunoSEQ multiplex PCR. The sample carries roughly 1.4 million clones, approximately 98.5% recorded once. The specimen sequenced was naive CD4+ T cells sorted from blood. These receptors were obtained from a young man in good health. Each CDR3 is given with its conserved first and last residue. Each record gives: D gene, J gene, clone size, V gene, CDR3 length, CDR3 protein, CDR3 DNA. The D gene is left open where the match is weak. Rows may omit the clone size; those that give it use once, few, many or a size class.

>TRBD1|TRBJ2-6|.|TRBV10-2|15
CASRGTGSGANVLTF
TGCGCCAGCAGAGGGACAGGCTCTGGGGCCAACGTCCTGACTTTC
>TRBD1|TRBJ2-1|.|TRBV29-1|13
CSVVRQGRGEQFF
TGCAGCGTTGTAAGACAGGGTAGAGGTGAGCAGTTCTTC
>.|TRBJ2-5|once|TRBV28|17
CASSRLGKTSGQETQYF
TGTGCCAGCAGTCGGTTGGGGAAGACTAGTGGGCAAGAGACCCAGTACTTC
>.|TRBJ2-3|.|TRBV14|15
CASSQVKGVQDTQYF
TGTGCCAGCAGCCAAGTTAAGGGGGTTCAGGATACGCAGTATTTT
>.|TRBJ1-1|.|TRBV7-2|12
CASSQIRTEAFF
TGTGCCAGCAGCCAAATACGGACTGAAGCTTTCTTT
>TRBD2|TRBJ2-7|.|TRBV7-2|15
CASSLSAGGPGEQYF
TGTGCCAGCAGCTTATCAGCGGGAGGGCCCGGCGAGCAGTACTTC
>TRBD2|TRBJ2-3|.|TRBV28|15
CATTGGGRGTDTQYF
TGTGCCACCACGGGGGGAGGTCGGGGCACAGATACGCAGTATTTT
>TRBD2|TRBJ2-4|.|TRBV5-1|20
CASSFYHVAGGKLAKNIQYF
TGCGCCAGCAGCTTCTATCATGTAGCGGGAGGGAAACTAGCCAAAAACATTCAGTACTTC
>.|TRBJ1-4|.|TRBV5-1|15
CASSLGQTTNEKLFF
TGCGCCAGCAGCTTGGGGCAGACAACTAATGAAAAACTGTTTTTT
>TRBD1|TRBJ2-1|.|TRBV7-2|15
CASSSRQGVYNEQFF
TGTGCCAGCAGCTCCCGACAGGGAGTCTACAATGAGCAGTTCTTC
>TRBD2|TRBJ2-1|.|TRBV7-2|16
CASSLGGREARNEQFF
TGTGCCAGCAGCTTAGGGGGGCGGGAGGCGAGAAATGAGCAGTTCTTC
>TRBD2|TRBJ2-1|.|TRBV5-4|16
CASSLGSGRQIDEQFF
TGTGCCAGCAGCTTGGGGAGCGGGAGGCAGATCGATGAGCAGTTCTTC
>.|TRBJ2-2|.|TRBV2|12
CASTRNTGELFF
TGTGCCAGCACCCGCAACACCGGGGAGCTGTTTTTT
>.|TRBJ1-2|.|TRBV4-3|14
CASSQVTGLYGYTF
TGCGCCAGCAGCCAAGTGACAGGTCTCTATGGCTACACCTTC
>.|TRBJ2-7|.|TRBV7-9|14
CASSPPADLNEQYF
TGTGCCAGCAGCCCACCGGCAGATCTAAACGAGCAGTACTTC
>.|TRBJ1-5|.|TRBV18|16
CASSPISWLAGQPQHF
TGTGCCAGCTCACCAATCAGTTGGCTCGCCGGTCAGCCCCAGCATTTT
>.|TRBJ2-4|.|TRBV19|15
CASSIGGTAKNIQYF
TGTGCCAGTAGTATAGGGGGGACGGCCAAAAACATTCAGTACTTC
>.|TRBJ2-5|.|TRBV7-9|14
CASSKIREQETQYF
TGTGCCAGCAGCAAGATCCGGGAACAAGAGACCCAGTACTTC
>.|TRBJ2-3|once|TRBV7-8|14
CASSPLGETDTQYF
TGTGCCAGCAGCCCCTTAGGGGAGACAGATACGCAGTATTTT
>.|TRBJ1-1|.|TRBV2|13
CASSEVRGAEAFF
TGTGCCAGCAGTGAAGTCAGGGGCGCTGAAGCTTTCTTT
>TRBD1|TRBJ2-7|.|TRBV6-6|14
CASSRISDRGEQYF
TGTGCCAGCAGTAGAATCTCTGACAGGGGAGAGCAGTACTTC
>TRBD2|TRBJ2-1|.|TRBV6-1|17
CASSEATSGRAVDEQFF
TGTGCCAGCAGTGAAGCTACTAGCGGGAGGGCGGTAGATGAGCAGTTCTTC
>TRBD2|TRBJ2-7|.|TRBV27|14
CASSPRTSRYEQYF
TGTGCCAGCAGTCCCCGGACTAGCAGGTACGAGCAGTACTTC
>.|TRBJ2-1|.|TRBV5-6|13
CASAGAGHNEQFF
TGTGCCAGCGCGGGGGCAGGGCACAATGAGCAGTTCTTC
>.|TRBJ1-4|.|TRBV19|14
CASRRGARDEKLFF
TGTGCCAGTAGACGGGGGGCGCGGGATGAAAAACTGTTTTTT
>TRBD2|TRBJ2-7|.|TRBV27|17
CASSRLAGESSSYEQYF
TGTGCCAGCAGCAGACTAGCGGGAGAGTCTTCCTCCTACGAGCAGTACTTC
>.|TRBJ2-3|.|TRBV19|15
CASSIAGSSTDTQYF
TGTGCCAGTAGTATAGCAGGGTCTAGCACAGATACGCAGTATTTT
>.|TRBJ2-3|.|TRBV28|14
CASSSVGSTDTQYF
TGTGCCAGCAGTTCGGTTGGCTCCACAGATACGCAGTATTTT
>.|TRBJ1-2|.|TRBV6-5|11
CAVQNYYGYTF
TGTGCCGTGCAAAACTACTATGGCTACACCTTC
>TRBD1|TRBJ2-7|.|TRBV18|15
CASSPPGTERYEQYF
TGTGCCAGCTCACCGCCCGGGACAGAGCGCTACGAGCAGTACTTC
>.|TRBJ1-4|.|TRBV28|14
CASRSTLRDEKLFF
TGTGCCAGCAGATCGACACTGAGGGATGAAAAACTGTTTTTT
>.|TRBJ2-3|once|TRBV29-1|12
CSVVIGIDTQYF
TGCAGCGTTGTCATCGGGATAGATACGCAGTATTTT
>.|TRBJ2-7|.|TRBV2|14
CASSERKATYEQYF
TGTGCCAGCAGTGAAAGGAAGGCGACCTACGAGCAGTACTTC
>.|TRBJ1-5|.|TRBV28|15
CASSFRRLGNQPQHF
TGTGCCAGCAGTTTCCGCAGGCTCGGCAATCAGCCCCAGCATTTT
>.|TRBJ2-7|.|TRBV19|13
CASSIGVTYEQYF
TGTGCCAGTAGTATCGGGGTAACCTACGAGCAGTACTTC
>.|TRBJ2-4|once|TRBV6-1|14
CASSLGEGSNIQYF
TGTGCCAGCAGTTTGGGGGAAGGGAGTAACATTCAGTACTTC
>.|TRBJ2-7|.|TRBV2|14
CASSDWDLPYEQYF
TGTGCCAGCAGTGACTGGGACCTTCCCTACGAGCAGTACTTC